These T cell receptor beta chains were read from a single sample in a study of T cells in Graves' hyperthyroidism and ophthalmopathy. TCRdb redid the calling of the multiplex PCR reads with MiXCR, one entry per CDR3 protein. The sample includes 350,000 to 450,000 distinct CDR3 sequences, about 15% seen only once; the top ten take 8% to 13%. Sequenced input: blood. The receptors were sampled from a woman aged 60-75 years with Graves' hyperthyroidism. The CDR3 runs from the conserved cysteine through the conserved F or W. D genes are given only for firm matches. Clone size is shown for a subset of rows, as once, few, many or a class of expanded clone.

clone size	V gene	D gene	J gene	CDR3 DNA	CDR3 protein
many	TRBV10-1	TRBD2	TRBJ2-5	TGCGCCAGCAGTGATGGGCTAGCGGGACGACAAGAGACCCAGTACTTC	CASSDGLAGRQETQYF
few	TRBV6-1	-	TRBJ2-3	TGTGCCAGCAGAAGCAGGGCCACAGATACGCAGTATTTT	CASRSRATDTQYF
-	TRBV18	-	TRBJ1-2	TGTGCCAGCTCAGCCGATCGATTATATGGCTACACCTTC	CASSADRLYGYTF
many	TRBV28	-	TRBJ2-7	TGTGCCAGCAGTCCGTTGAGGGAGGCGCACGAGCAGTACTTC	CASSPLREAHEQYF
few	TRBV11-1	-	TRBJ2-7	TGTGCCAGCAGCTCCAGTGGGGGCTCCTACGAGCAGTACTTC	CASSSSGGSYEQYF
-	TRBV24-1	TRBD1	TRBJ2-2	TGTGCCACCAGTGATTTGCGGCAGGGGGCACCCGGGGAGCTGTTTTTT	CATSDLRQGAPGELFF
many	TRBV30	TRBD2	TRBJ2-1	TGTGCCTGGAGTGTTACCGGGACTAGCGGGGACTCCTACAATGAGCAGTTCTTC	CAWSVTGTSGDSYNEQFF
-	TRBV5-1	-	TRBJ1-2	TGCGCCAGCAGCTTGGCCCTAGACAAGGGAGAAGGGGACTATGGCTACACCTTC	CASSLALDKGEGDYGYTF
-	TRBV18	-	TRBJ2-1	TGTGCCAGCTCACCAAGTCTCGGGCAGGGAGGAAGCAACGAGCAGTTCTTC	CASSPSLGQGGSNEQFF
many	TRBV12-3/TRBV12-4	TRBD1	TRBJ2-7	TGTGCCAGCAGTCGGACAGGCCTCTCCTACGAGCAGTACTTC	CASSRTGLSYEQYF
few	TRBV28	TRBD1	TRBJ2-6	TGTGCCAGCAGGAGGACAGGGGGCCTTGGGGCCAACGTCCTGACTTTC	CASRRTGGLGANVLTF
few	TRBV4-1	-	TRBJ2-1	TGCGCCAGCAGCCAAGATATGGCGGCCCAGTTCTTC	CASSQDMAAQFF
few	TRBV11-2	TRBD1	TRBJ1-4	TGTGCCAGCAGCCGGACAGGGTCCGGTGAAAAACTGTTTTTT	CASSRTGSGEKLFF
-	TRBV2	TRBD2	TRBJ2-5	TGTGCCAGCCCCCCCCCCCCCCTTCGGACTAGCGCCCTCCAAGAGACCCAGTACTTC	CASPPPPLRTSALQETQYF
many	TRBV24-1	-	TRBJ1-2	TGTGCCACCAGTGACCCAGACAGCTATGGCTACACCTTC	CATSDPDSYGYTF
-	TRBV6-2/TRBV6-3	-	TRBJ1-5	TGTGCCAGCAGTTACTCCGGTGGGGAGCCCCAGCATTTT	CASSYSGGEPQHF
many	TRBV6-1	-	TRBJ2-3	TGTGCCAGCCGCTGGGACCCGGATACGCAGTATTTT	CASRWDPDTQYF
few	TRBV5-1	TRBD2	TRBJ2-5	TGCGCCAGCAGCTTGGTAGCGGGAGGTACGGGAGAGACCCAGTACTTC	CASSLVAGGTGETQYF
few	TRBV3-1	TRBD2	TRBJ2-1	TGTGCCAGCAGCCAAGATCCCCAGCCGGGACTAGCGGGAGAGTTTGAGCAGTTCTTC	CASSQDPQPGLAGEFEQFF
many	TRBV24-1	-	TRBJ2-3	TGTGCCACCAGTGATTTGAAGGACAGCACAGATACGCAGTATTTT	CATSDLKDSTDTQYF
many	TRBV3-1	TRBD2	TRBJ2-1	TGTGCCAGCAGCCAAGGAACTAGCGGTTATTCCTACAATGAGCAGTTCTTC	CASSQGTSGYSYNEQFF
many	TRBV18	-	TRBJ1-1	TGTGCCAGCTCACATGGGGGAATTGGAGCTTTCTTT	CASSHGGIGAFF
many	TRBV30	-	TRBJ1-5	TGTGCCTGGAGTGTCTGGCAGACCAATCAGCCCCAGCATTTT	CAWSVWQTNQPQHF
many	TRBV6-5	-	TRBJ2-7	TGTGCCAGCAGTTACTCCCCGCGGACTGCTCTCTACGAGCAGTACTTC	CASSYSPRTALYEQYF
-	TRBV5-5	-	TRBJ1-2	TGTGCCAGCAGCTTGGCCGGGTTAGCCTATGGCTACACCTTC	CASSLAGLAYGYTF
few	TRBV5-5	TRBD2	TRBJ2-1	TGTGCCAGCAGCTTGGTGACTAGCGGGAGGGCCGAAGAGCAGTTCTTC	CASSLVTSGRAEEQFF
many	TRBV11-2	-	TRBJ2-5	TGTGCCAGCAGGTCCCAGACACAAGAGACCCAGTACTTC	CASRSQTQETQYF
few	TRBV5-1	-	TRBJ2-3	TGCGCCAGCAGCTTGGCCGGGTCCGGGGCAGATACGCAGTATTTT	CASSLAGSGADTQYF
many	TRBV2	TRBD2	TRBJ2-7	TGTGCCAGCAGTGAAGAACTAGCGGGAGACGAGCAGTACTTC	CASSEELAGDEQYF
-	TRBV6-9	-	TRBJ2-3	TGTGCCAGCAGTTATCTTCAGGGGCTTCGGACAGATACGCAGTATTTT	CASSYLQGLRTDTQYF
many	TRBV29-1	-	TRBJ2-3	TGCAGCGCCCTAGTAAGCACAGATACGCAGTATTTT	CSALVSTDTQYF
many	TRBV10-3	-	TRBJ2-3	TGTGCCATCAGGGACTTAACGAGCACAGATACGCAGTATTTT	CAIRDLTSTDTQYF
many	TRBV12-3/TRBV12-4	-	TRBJ2-1	TGTGCCAGCAGTAACATATTCCCCTACAATGAGCAGTTCTTC	CASSNIFPYNEQFF
many	TRBV2	TRBD2	TRBJ2-1	TGTGCCAGCAGTTCTAGCGGGAGGGGGAATGAGCAGTTCTTC	CASSSSGRGNEQFF
many	TRBV18	TRBD2	TRBJ2-1	TGTGCCAGCTCACCAGGGGGGGGACTCCTAAATGAGCAGTTCTTC	CASSPGGGLLNEQFF
-	TRBV5-1	-	TRBJ2-2	TGCGCCAGCAGCCCGGACCCCTTATCTACCGGGGAGCTGTTTTTT	CASSPDPLSTGELFF
-	TRBV6-2/TRBV6-3	TRBD1	TRBJ1-1	TGTGCCAGCAGTGGGGGGGGTCAGACAGGGACGGCAAACACTGAAGCTTTCTTT	CASSGGGQTGTANTEAFF
few	TRBV15	TRBD2	TRBJ2-1	TGTGCCACCAGCAGAGACCGGGGGGGGAGCTCCTACAATGAGCAGTTCTTC	CATSRDRGGSSYNEQFF
many	TRBV5-6	-	TRBJ1-2	TGTGCCAGCAGCTTGAGGGACGGCTATGGCTACACCTTC	CASSLRDGYGYTF
once	TRBV5-1	TRBD2	TRBJ2-3	TGCGCCAGCAGCTCCACCGGGACTAGCGGGAGATCAGATACGCAGTATTTT	CASSSTGTSGRSDTQYF
-	TRBV7-9	-	TRBJ1-2	TGTGCCAGCAGCTTTCAGGTTAACTATGGCTACACCTTC	CASSFQVNYGYTF
-	TRBV18	TRBD2	TRBJ2-1	TGTGCCAGCTCACCGGGAAGCGGGAGTACATCCTACAATGAGCAGTTCTTC	CASSPGSGSTSYNEQFF
many	TRBV27	TRBD2	TRBJ2-1	TGTGCCAGCAGTTACTCGGGACTAGCGGGCTCCTACAATGAGCAGTTCTTC	CASSYSGLAGSYNEQFF
many	TRBV5-1	-	TRBJ1-2	TGCGCCAGCAGCTTGGAGGAGGTCGGCGGCTACACCTTC	CASSLEEVGGYTF
many	TRBV20-1	-	TRBJ1-1	TGCAGTGCTATCCCATTCGGGAACACTGAAGCTTTCTTT	CSAIPFGNTEAFF
many	TRBV28	TRBD2	TRBJ2-7	TGTGCCAGCAGTTTCCGCGGGAGGACCAACGAGCAGTACTTC	CASSFRGRTNEQYF
many	TRBV11-3	TRBD2	TRBJ2-3	TGTGCCACCCCACCGGCGCGGGAGGAGTCAGATACGCAGTATTTT	CATPPAREESDTQYF
many	TRBV7-9	-	TRBJ1-1	TGTGCCAGCAGCGGACGTGGGGGGACGGGGACTGAAGCTTTCTTT	CASSGRGGTGTEAFF
many	TRBV19	-	TRBJ2-5	TGTGCCAGTAGTATAGAGGGGGCACGCCAGGGGACCCAGTACTTC	CASSIEGARQGTQYF